This TCR beta chain stems from a study of monozygotic twins with inflammatory bowel disease. Study-wide points: Background noise in patient repertoires may stem from differing immunosuppressive treatments. The study supported no single strong signal or clonotype linked to IBD.

Details on this clonotype: As yet, its antigen is unknown.

The V gene's germline CDR1 is WNHNN and CDR2 SYGVQD (reference sequence). This CDR3 has 14 amino acids. Unsorted whole blood yielded the total RNA, with T cells left unselected. A total RNA quantity of approximately 3,600 ng went into each TCR library. From the 5' RACE reads, TCRdb lists one entry per CDR3 protein and no DNA. This listing includes about 210,000 distinct CDR3 sequences. This clonotype was obtained from a human donor with ulcerative colitis or Crohn's disease, or a healthy co-twin of an affected twin (not recorded which). The material sequenced was blood. The chain carries TRBV10-1 and TRBJ2-2. The CDR3 is CASSESWERGELFF.